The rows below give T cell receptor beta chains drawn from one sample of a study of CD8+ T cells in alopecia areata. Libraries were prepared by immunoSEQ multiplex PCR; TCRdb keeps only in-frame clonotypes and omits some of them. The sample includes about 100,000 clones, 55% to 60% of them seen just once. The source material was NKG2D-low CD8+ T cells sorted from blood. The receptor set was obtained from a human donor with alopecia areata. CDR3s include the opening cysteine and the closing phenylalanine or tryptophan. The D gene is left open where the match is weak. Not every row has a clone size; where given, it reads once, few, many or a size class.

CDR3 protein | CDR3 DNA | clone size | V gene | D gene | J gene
CASSFLGEETQYF | TGTGCCAGCAGTTTCTTAGGAGAAGAGACCCAGTACTTC | NA | TRBV28 | NA | TRBJ2-5
CSVQGGPYEQYF | TGCAGCGTCCAAGGGGGCCCCTACGAGCAGTACTTC | NA | TRBV29-1 | TRBD1 | TRBJ2-7
CASSYVRQGARETQYF | TGTGCCAGCAGTTACGTAAGACAGGGGGCGAGGGAGACCCAGTACTTC | NA | TRBV6-5 | TRBD1 | TRBJ2-5
CASSHWGGPGEQYF | TGTGCCAGCAGCCATTGGGGGGGCCCCGGCGAGCAGTACTTC | NA | TRBV5-6 | NA | TRBJ2-7
CASSSDLDRWDQPQHF | TGTGCCAGTAGTTCGGACCTGGACAGGTGGGATCAGCCCCAGCATTTT | NA | TRBV19 | TRBD1 | TRBJ1-5
CSVAEGNEQFF | TGCAGCGTCGCTGAGGGCAATGAGCAGTTCTTC | NA | TRBV29-1 | NA | TRBJ2-1
CASSQTRDRGPYNEQFF | TGTGCCAGCAGCCAAACTAGGGACAGGGGCCCCTACAATGAGCAGTTCTTC | few | TRBV14 | TRBD1 | TRBJ2-1
CSVEGAVGLGPYNEQFF | TGCAGCGTTGAAGGGGCTGTGGGACTAGGCCCCTACAATGAGCAGTTCTTC | NA | TRBV29-1 | TRBD2 | TRBJ2-1
CASSFGPGGYEQYF | TGTGCCAGCAGTTTCGGCCCGGGGGGCTACGAGCAGTACTTC | few | TRBV27 | TRBD2 | TRBJ2-7
CASSLTLGTGIGYGYTF | TGTGCCAGCAGCTTGACCCTTGGGACAGGGATCGGCTATGGCTACACCTTC | NA | TRBV5-6 | TRBD1 | TRBJ1-2
CASRYSEKLFF | TGTGCCAGTAGGTACAGCGAAAAACTGTTTTTT | few | TRBV19 | NA | TRBJ1-4
CASSPADSSNYGYTF | TGTGCCAGCAGCCCGGCGGACAGCTCTAACTATGGCTACACCTTC | few | TRBV11-2 | NA | TRBJ1-2
CASRDHGTAYEQYF | TGTGCCAGCAGAGACCACGGGACAGCCTACGAGCAGTACTTC | NA | TRBV7-9 | TRBD1 | TRBJ2-7
CASSVGTGKYEQYF | TGTGCCAGCAGCGTGGGGACAGGCAAATACGAGCAGTACTTC | NA | TRBV5-5 | TRBD1 | TRBJ2-7
CASSLYTGRGGYTF | TGTGCCAGCAGTTTATATACAGGGAGGGGTGGCTACACCTTC | NA | TRBV27 | NA | TRBJ1-2
CASTPSLEGYGYTF | TGTGCCAGCACCCCGAGTTTGGAGGGTTATGGCTACACCTTC | few | TRBV28 | NA | TRBJ1-2
CASSSDLGQQNYGYTF | TGTGCCAGCAGCTCGGACCTGGGACAGCAAAACTATGGCTACACCTTC | NA | TRBV7-9 | TRBD1 | TRBJ1-2
CASSSPGHREAFF | TGTGCCAGCAGTTCCCCTGGACACCGGGAAGCTTTCTTT | NA | TRBV27 | NA | TRBJ1-1
CASSYMASGRGEQYF | TGTGCCAGCAGTTATATGGCTAGCGGGAGGGGTGAGCAGTACTTC | once | TRBV27 | TRBD2 | TRBJ2-7
CASSLSSGSVNEQFF | TGTGCCAGCAGTTTATCTAGCGGGAGTGTAAATGAGCAGTTCTTC | NA | TRBV27 | TRBD2 | TRBJ2-1
CASSDFRDGVAYEQYF | TGTGCCAGCAGTGACTTCCGGGACGGAGTGGCCTACGAGCAGTACTTC | NA | TRBV25-1 | NA | TRBJ2-7
CASGQSYGYTF | TGTGCCAGCGGGCAAAGCTATGGCTACACCTTC | NA | TRBV2 | NA | TRBJ1-2
CSVVSGNEQFF | TGCAGCGTTGTAAGTGGCAATGAGCAGTTCTTC | NA | TRBV29-1 | NA | TRBJ2-1
CASGGGAGNQPQHF | TGTGCCAGCGGGGGAGGGGCTGGGAATCAGCCCCAGCATTTT | NA | TRBV9 | NA | TRBJ1-5
CASSRAVGHEQYF | TGTGCCAGCAGTAGAGCGGTTGGCCACGAGCAGTACTTC | few | TRBV6-5 | NA | TRBJ2-7
CASSSTATDTQYF | TGCGCCAGCAGCTCCACAGCCACAGATACGCAGTATTTT | NA | TRBV5-1 | NA | TRBJ2-3